The TCR beta chain described here comes from a study of PD-1 blockade in classical Hodgkin lymphoma. Notes on the study in general: Diminished baseline TCR diversity has been reported in newly diagnosed patients relative to healthy donors. CD4+ TCR diversity rose significantly by C4D1, and CD8+ TCR diversity did not. Complete responders entered with baseline diversity on par with newly diagnosed patients, the results showed.

A word on this clone: Its antigen is not identified.

The germline V gene encodes CDR1 MNHEY and CDR2 SVGAGI. This CDR3 region has 13 residues. Trimming removed 6 bases from V and 5 bases from J; junction bases left unmatched: 4. Data came from immunoSEQ multiplex PCR; TCRdb stores just in-frame clones and leaves some out. The sample lists more than 140,000 clones; approximately 81% were seen once. Every one of the patients relapsed after autologous stem cell transplantation (brentuximab vedotin exposure was variable). Complete response, partial response or progressive disease constituted the best response categories observed. This TCR was sampled from a human donor with classical Hodgkin lymphoma. This sequence joins TRBV6-5 and TRBJ1-1; 9 bases align to TRBD1. Sequenced here: peripheral blood mononuclear cells (PBMCs), sampled before the second cycle of nivolumab. In DNA, the CDR3 is TGTGCCAGCAGGCCGACAGGGGGAACTGAAGCTTTCTTT. Its translation is CASRPTGGTEAFF.